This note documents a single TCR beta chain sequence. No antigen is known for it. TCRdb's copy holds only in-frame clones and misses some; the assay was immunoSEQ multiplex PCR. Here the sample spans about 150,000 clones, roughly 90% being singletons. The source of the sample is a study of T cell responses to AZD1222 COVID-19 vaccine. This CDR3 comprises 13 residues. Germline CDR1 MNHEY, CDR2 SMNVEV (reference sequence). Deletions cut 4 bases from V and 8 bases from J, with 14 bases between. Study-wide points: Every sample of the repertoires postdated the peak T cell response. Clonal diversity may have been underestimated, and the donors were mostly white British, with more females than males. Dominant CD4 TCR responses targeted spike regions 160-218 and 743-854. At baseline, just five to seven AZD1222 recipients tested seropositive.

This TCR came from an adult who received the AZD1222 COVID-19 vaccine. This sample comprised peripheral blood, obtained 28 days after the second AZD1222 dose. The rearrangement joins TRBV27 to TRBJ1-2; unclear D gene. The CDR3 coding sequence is TGTGCCAGCAGTTCTCCGGGAAAGGAGGGCTACACCTTC. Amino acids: CASSSPGKEGYTF.